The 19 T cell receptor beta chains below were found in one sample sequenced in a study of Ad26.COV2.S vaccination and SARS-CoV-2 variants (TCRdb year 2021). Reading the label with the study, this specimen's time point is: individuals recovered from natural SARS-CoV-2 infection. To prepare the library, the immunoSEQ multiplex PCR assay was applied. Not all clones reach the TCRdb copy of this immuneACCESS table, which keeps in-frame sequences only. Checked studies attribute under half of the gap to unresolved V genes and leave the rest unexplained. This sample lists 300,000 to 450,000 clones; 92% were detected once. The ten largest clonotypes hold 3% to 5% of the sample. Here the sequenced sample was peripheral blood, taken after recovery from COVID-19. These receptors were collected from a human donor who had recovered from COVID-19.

CDR3 coding DNA: TGTGCCAGCAGTTGGACAGGGGATGCCACTGAAGCTTTCTTT. As protein: CASSWTGDATEAFF. The chain links TRBV27 to TRBJ1-1; 9 bases align to TRBD1. V lost 4 bases and J lost 4; bases outside the gene matches: 4. The CDR3 consists of 14 residues. Germline lookup yields CDR1 MNHEY and CDR2 SMNVEV (reference sequence).

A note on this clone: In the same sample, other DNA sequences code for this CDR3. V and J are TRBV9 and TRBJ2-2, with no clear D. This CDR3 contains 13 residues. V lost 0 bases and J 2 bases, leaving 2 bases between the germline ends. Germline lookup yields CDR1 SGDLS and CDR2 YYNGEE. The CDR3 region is CASSVGNTGELFF. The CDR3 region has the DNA TGTGCCAGCAGCGTAGGTAACACCGGGGAGCTGTTTTTT.

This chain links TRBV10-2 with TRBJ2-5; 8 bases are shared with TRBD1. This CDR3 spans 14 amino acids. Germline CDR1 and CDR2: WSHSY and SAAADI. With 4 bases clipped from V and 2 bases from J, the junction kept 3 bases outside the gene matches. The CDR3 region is CASSATGGQETQYF. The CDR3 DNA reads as TGCGCCAGCAGTGCTACAGGGGGACAAGAGACCCAGTACTTC.

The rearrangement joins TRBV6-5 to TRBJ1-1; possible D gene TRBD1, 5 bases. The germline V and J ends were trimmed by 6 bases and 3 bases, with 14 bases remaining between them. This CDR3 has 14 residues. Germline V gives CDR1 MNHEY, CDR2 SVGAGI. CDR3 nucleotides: TGTGCCAGCAGCTCTCCGGGGGATGACACTGAAGCTTTCTTT. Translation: CASSSPGDDTEAFF.

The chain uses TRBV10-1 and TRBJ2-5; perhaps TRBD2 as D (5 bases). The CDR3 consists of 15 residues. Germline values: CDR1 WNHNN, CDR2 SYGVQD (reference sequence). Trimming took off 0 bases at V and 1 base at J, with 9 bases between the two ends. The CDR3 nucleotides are TGCGCCAGCAGTGAGTCTACTAGAGCCCAAGAGACCCAGTACTTC. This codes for CASSESTRAQETQYF.

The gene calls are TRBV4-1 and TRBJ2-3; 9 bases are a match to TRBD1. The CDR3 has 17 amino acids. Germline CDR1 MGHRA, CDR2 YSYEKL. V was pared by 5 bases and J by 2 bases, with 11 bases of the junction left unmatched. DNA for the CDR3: TGCGCCAGCAGCAACCTACAGGGGGCAGGGGACACAGATACGCAGTATTTT. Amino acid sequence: CASSNLQGAGDTDTQYF.

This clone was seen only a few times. CDR3 loop: CASGPIYEQYF. The DNA for the CDR3 is TGTGCTAGTGGTCCAATATACGAGCAGTACTTC. The chain employs TRBV12-5 and TRBJ2-7; D remains ambiguous. The V end was cut by 5 bases, the J end by 4 bases, with 6 bases between. This CDR3 region has 11 residues. Germline assignment: CDR1 LGHNT and CDR2 FRNRAP. The whole variable domain, remainder taken from reference TRBV12-5 and TRBJ2-7, is DARVTQTPRHKVTEMGQEVTMRCQPILGHNTVFWYRQTMMQGLELLAYFRNRAPLDDSGMPKDRFSAEMPDATLATLKIQPSEPRDSAVYFCASGPIYEQYFGPGTRLTVT.

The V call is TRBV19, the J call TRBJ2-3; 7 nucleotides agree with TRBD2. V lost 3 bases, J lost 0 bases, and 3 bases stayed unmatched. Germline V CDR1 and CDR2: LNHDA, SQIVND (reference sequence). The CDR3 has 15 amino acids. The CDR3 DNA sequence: TGTGCCAGTAGTATGGCTAGCGGAAGCACAGATACGCAGTATTTT. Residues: CASSMASGSTDTQYF.

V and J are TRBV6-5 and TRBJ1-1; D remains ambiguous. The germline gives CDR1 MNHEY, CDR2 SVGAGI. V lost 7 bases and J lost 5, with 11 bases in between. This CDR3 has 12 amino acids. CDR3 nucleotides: TGTGCCAGCACGGGATACGGGACTGAAGCTTTCTTT. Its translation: CASTGYGTEAFF.

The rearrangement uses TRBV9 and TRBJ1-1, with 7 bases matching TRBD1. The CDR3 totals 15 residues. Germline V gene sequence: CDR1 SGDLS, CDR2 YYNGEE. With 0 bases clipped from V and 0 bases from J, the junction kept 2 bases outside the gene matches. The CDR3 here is CASSVETGVNTEAFF. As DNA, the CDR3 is TGTGCCAGCAGCGTAGAAACAGGGGTGAACACTGAAGCTTTCTTT.

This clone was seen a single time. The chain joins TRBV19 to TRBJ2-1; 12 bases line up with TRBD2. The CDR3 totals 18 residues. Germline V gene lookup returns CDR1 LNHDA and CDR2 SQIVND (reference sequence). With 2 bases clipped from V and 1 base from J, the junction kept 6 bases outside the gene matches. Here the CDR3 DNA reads TGTGCCAGTAGTATACTAGCGGGGGGGTCTTTTTCCTACAATGAGCAGTTCTTC. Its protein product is CASSILAGGSFSYNEQFF. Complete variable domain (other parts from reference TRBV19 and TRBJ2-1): DGGITQSPKYLFRKEGQNVTLSCEQNLNHDAMYWYRQDPGQGLRLIYYSQIVNDFQKGDIAEGYSVSREKKESFPLTVTSAQKNPTAFYLCASSILAGGSFSYNEQFFGPGTRLTVL.

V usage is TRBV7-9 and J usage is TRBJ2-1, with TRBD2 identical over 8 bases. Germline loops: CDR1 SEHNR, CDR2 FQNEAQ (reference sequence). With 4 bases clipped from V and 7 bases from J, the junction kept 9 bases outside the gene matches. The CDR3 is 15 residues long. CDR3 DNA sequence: TGTGCCAGCAGCTCTCAAAGCGGGGGAGGTAATGAGCAGTTCTTC. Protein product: CASSSQSGGGNEQFF.

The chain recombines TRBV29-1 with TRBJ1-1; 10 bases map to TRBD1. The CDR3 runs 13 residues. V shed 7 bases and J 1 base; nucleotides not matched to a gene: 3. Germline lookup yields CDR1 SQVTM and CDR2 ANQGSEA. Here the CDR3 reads CSAWTGGNTEAFF. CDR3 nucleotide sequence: TGCAGCGCCTGGACAGGGGGGAACACTGAAGCTTTCTTT. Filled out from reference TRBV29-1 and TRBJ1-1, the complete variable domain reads SAVISQKPSRDICQRGTSLTIQCQVDSQVTMMFWYRQQPGQSLTLIATANQGSEATYESGFVIDKFPISRPNLTFSTLTVSNMSPEDSSIYLCSAWTGGNTEAFFGQGTRLTVV.

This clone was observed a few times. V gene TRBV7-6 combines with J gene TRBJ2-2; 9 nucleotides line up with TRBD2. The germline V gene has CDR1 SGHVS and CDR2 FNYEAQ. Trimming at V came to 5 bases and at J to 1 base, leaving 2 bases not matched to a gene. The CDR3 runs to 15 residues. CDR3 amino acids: CASSELAGNTGELFF. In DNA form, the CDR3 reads TGTGCCAGCAGCGAACTAGCGGGGAACACCGGGGAGCTGTTTTTT.

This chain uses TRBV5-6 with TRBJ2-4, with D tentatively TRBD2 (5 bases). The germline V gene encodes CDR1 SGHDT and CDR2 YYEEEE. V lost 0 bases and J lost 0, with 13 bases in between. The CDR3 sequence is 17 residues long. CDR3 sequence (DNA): TGTGCCAGCAGCTTGGGGGAGCTTCGGCTAGCCAAAAACATTCAGTACTTC. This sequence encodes CASSLGELRLAKNIQYF.

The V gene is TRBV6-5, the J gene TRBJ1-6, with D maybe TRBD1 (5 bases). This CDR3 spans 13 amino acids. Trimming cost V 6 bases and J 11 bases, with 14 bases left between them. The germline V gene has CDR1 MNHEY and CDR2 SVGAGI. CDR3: CASRATPGAPLHF. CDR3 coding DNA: TGTGCCAGCAGAGCCACCCCGGGGGCACCCCTCCACTTT.

DNA for the CDR3: TGTGCCAGCAGCCAGAACATACAGGGGCTGGATGGCTACACCTTC. Translated, it gives CASSQNIQGLDGYTF. The genes are TRBV9 and TRBJ1-2, with TRBD1 identical over 7 bases. V lost 4 bases, J lost 6 bases, and 12 bases stayed unmatched. CDR3 length: 15 residues. From germline, CDR1 is SGDLS and CDR2 YYNGEE. Looking up the rest from reference TRBV9 and TRBJ1-2 gives the full variable domain: DSGVTQTPKHLITATGQRVTLRCSPRSGDLSVYWYQQSLDQGLQFLIQYYNGEERAKGNILERFSAQQFPDLHSELNLSSLELGDSALYFCASSQNIQGLDGYTFGSGTRLTVV.

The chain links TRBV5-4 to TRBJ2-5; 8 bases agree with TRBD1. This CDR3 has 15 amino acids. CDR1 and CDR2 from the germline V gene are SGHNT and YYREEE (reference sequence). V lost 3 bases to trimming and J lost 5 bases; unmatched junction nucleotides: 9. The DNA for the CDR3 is TGTGCCAGCAGCTCGGCGACAGGGGCGGTCGAGACCCAGTACTTC. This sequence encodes CASSSATGAVETQYF. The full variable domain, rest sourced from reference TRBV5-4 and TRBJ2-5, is ETGVTQSPTHLIKTRGQQVTLRCSSQSGHNTVSWYQQALGQGPQFIFQYYREEENGRGNFPPRFSGLQFPNYSSELNVNALELDDSALYLCASSSATGAVETQYFGPGTRLLVL.

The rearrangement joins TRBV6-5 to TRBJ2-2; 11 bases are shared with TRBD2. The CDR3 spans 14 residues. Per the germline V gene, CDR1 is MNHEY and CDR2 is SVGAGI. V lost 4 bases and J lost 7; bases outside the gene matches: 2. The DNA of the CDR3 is TGTGCCAGCAGTTTAGCGGGGGGGCGCGGGGAGCTGTTTTTT. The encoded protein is CASSLAGGRGELFF.